This passage covers 22 T cell receptor beta chains from one sample sequenced in a study of blood T cell repertoires in COVID-19. The method was immunoSEQ multiplex PCR; TCRdb's version includes in-frame clones alone and lacks a portion of them. The sample holds roughly 170,000 clones; about 80% are singletons and the top ten take approximately 12%. The specimen sequenced was PBMCs or T cells enriched from blood (not recorded which). These receptors all come from a man aged 50-59 years who had recovered from COVID-19.

The chain has TRBV12-3 or TRBV12-4 and TRBJ2-5; maybe TRBD1 (8 bases). The CDR3 spans 13 residues. Trimming left V 0 bases short and J 11 bases short, with 13 bases between. This CDR3 is CASSLALQGGQYF. The DNA for the CDR3 is TGTGCCAGCAGTTTAGCACTACAGGGGGGGCAGTACTTC.

The V call is TRBV11-2, the J call TRBJ2-2, with D maybe TRBD2 (5 bases). Germline V gives CDR1 SGHAT, CDR2 FQNNGV. V lost 3 bases and J lost 3, with 11 bases in between. The CDR3 sequence is 15 residues long. This CDR3 reads CASSFPLAYTGELFF. For the CDR3, the DNA is TGTGCCAGCAGCTTTCCCCTAGCTTACACCGGGGAGCTGTTTTTT.

Concerning this clone: Distinct nucleotide sequences in the sample also encode this CDR3. The V gene is TRBV9, the J gene TRBJ2-1, with 9 bases aligning to TRBD1. Trimming cost V 2 bases and J 2 bases; bases outside gene matches: 2. Germline V CDR1 and CDR2: SGDLS, YYNGEE. The CDR3 length is 15 residues. CDR3 coding DNA: TGTGCCAGCAGCGTTGGACAGGGGACCTACAATGAGCAGTTCTTC. It specifies CASSVGQGTYNEQFF.

This chain connects TRBV3-1 (or the pseudogene TRBV3-2) to TRBJ2-1, with TRBD2 matching 12 bases. Germline V gives CDR1 LGHDT, CDR2 YNNKEL (reference sequence). With 6 bases clipped from V and 2 bases from J, the junction kept 5 bases outside the gene matches. The CDR3 is 16 amino acids. The CDR3 loop is CASRPSGGEPYNEQFF. The DNA for the CDR3 is TGTGCCAGCAGGCCTAGCGGGGGGGAACCCTACAATGAGCAGTTCTTC.

This chain links TRBV16 with TRBJ1-1; D perhaps matches TRBD1 (5 bases). Trimming stripped 0 bases from V and 0 bases from J, with 8 bases between. CDR1 KGHSY and CDR2 FQNENV come from the germline V gene. CDR3 length: 15 amino acids. CDR3 sequence: CASSQSTGLNTEAFF. DNA for the CDR3: TGTGCCAGCAGCCAATCAACAGGATTGAACACTGAAGCTTTCTTT.

The chain has TRBV6-1 and TRBJ2-1; 9 bases are shared with TRBD2. J lost 9 bases, V lost 6 bases, and 3 bases had no gene match. CDR1 is MNHNS, CDR2 SASEGT, per germline. The CDR3 covers 12 residues. The CDR3 coding sequence is TGTGCCAGCAGGCGGGGGGGCCTTGAGCAGTTCTTC. Amino acids: CASRRGGLEQFF.

V is TRBV14 and J is TRBJ1-3, with TRBD1 matching over 8 bases. Germline CDR1 reads SGHDN; CDR2 reads FVKESK. V gave up 1 base and J gave up 7 bases; unmatched junction bases: 6. The CDR3 totals 15 residues. CDR3 DNA: TGTGCCAGCAGCCAAGGGACAGGGAGTACCAACACCATATATTTT. Encoded protein: CASSQGTGSTNTIYF.

The chain employs TRBV28 and TRBJ1-2, with 9 bases matching TRBD1. Germline CDR1 and CDR2: MDHEN and SYDVKM. Germline trimming cut 3 bases from V and 4 bases from J; bases unmatched to any gene: 9. The CDR3 is made up of 16 amino acids. The CDR3 sequence: CASSFPGQGTTYGYTF. CDR3 DNA sequence: TGTGCCAGCAGTTTCCCCGGACAGGGGACTACCTATGGCTACACCTTC.

The chain joins TRBV11-2 to TRBJ1-6; the D is unclear. Per the germline V gene, CDR1 is SGHAT and CDR2 is FQNNGV. Trimming took 5 bases from V and 6 from J, leaving 11 bases between them. The CDR3 is 14 amino acids. CDR3 loop: CASSPGTANSPLHF. CDR3 in DNA: TGTGCCAGCAGCCCTGGAACAGCTAATTCACCCCTCCACTTT. Drawing the rest from reference TRBV11-2 and TRBJ1-6, the complete variable domain is EAGVAQSPRYKIIEKRQSVAFWCNPISGHATLYWYQQILGQGPKLLIQFQNNGVVDDSQLPKDRFSAERLKGVDSTLKIQPAKLEDSAVYLCASSPGTANSPLHFGNGTRLTVT.

This chain links TRBV11-2 with TRBJ1-5, with 8 nucleotides matching TRBD1. Germline assignment: CDR1 SGHAT and CDR2 FQNNGV. V dropped 5 bases and J dropped 6; count of bases not matched to a gene: 9. The CDR3 is made up of 15 amino acids. This CDR3 reads CASSPLGQGSQPQHF. CDR3 DNA: TGTGCCAGCAGCCCACTCGGACAGGGAAGTCAGCCCCAGCATTTT.

The CDR3 region has the DNA TGTGCCAGTAGTATTGCCGGGACAGGGGGCCGACAGCCCCAGCATTTT. Residues: CASSIAGTGGRQPQHF. The V call is TRBV19, the J call TRBJ1-5, with TRBD1 identical over 12 bases. Germline CDR1 and CDR2: LNHDA and SQIVND (reference sequence). V dropped 3 bases and J dropped 7; count of bases not matched to a gene: 7. The CDR3 totals 16 residues.

This chain joins TRBV11-2 and TRBJ2-7; 7 bases are a match to TRBD1. Germline values: CDR1 SGHAT, CDR2 FQNNGV. CDR3 length: 13 residues. V shed 3 bases and J 2 bases; nucleotides not matched to a gene: 1. For the CDR3, the DNA is TGTGCCAGCAGCTTGGGACAGACCTACGAGCAGTACTTC. It specifies CASSLGQTYEQYF.

V is TRBV5-1 and J is TRBJ2-7, with a tentative D call TRBD2 (6 bases). This CDR3 region has 15 residues. V gave up 0 bases and J gave up 3 bases, with 13 bases separating them. CDR1 is SGHRS and CDR2 is YFSETQ in the germline V gene. The CDR3 region has the DNA TGCGCCAGCAGCTTGGCCGTTGGGGGGATCTACGAGCAGTACTTC. It is translated as CASSLAVGGIYEQYF.

The chain joins TRBV9 to TRBJ1-2; D gene ambiguous. CDR1 is SGDLS, CDR2 YYNGEE, per germline. This CDR3 comprises 16 residues. The germline V and J ends were trimmed by 4 bases and 2 bases, with 18 bases remaining between them. CDR3 bases: TGTGCCAGCAGCCCTCACCTGGGAGGGCCCAACTATGGCTACACCTTC. Amino acid sequence: CASSPHLGGPNYGYTF.

The V call is TRBV27, the J call TRBJ1-5; tentative D call: TRBD1 (6 bases). Trimming cost V 6 bases and J 0 bases, with 6 bases left between them. Germline assignment: CDR1 MNHEY and CDR2 SMNVEV (reference sequence). This CDR3 region has 13 residues. The CDR3 protein is CASRGGSNQPQHF. The DNA of the CDR3 is TGTGCCAGCAGAGGGGGTAGCAATCAGCCCCAGCATTTT.

J is TRBJ2-7 and V is TRBV29-1; TRBD1 matches at 8 bases. The CDR3 has 12 residues. From germline, CDR1 is SQVTM and CDR2 ANQGSEA. Trimming took 5 bases from V and 2 from J; bases not matched to a gene: 2. CDR3 coding DNA: TGCAGCGTTCGGACAGGGACCTACGAGCAGTACTTC. Its translation is CSVRTGTYEQYF.

This clone was seen a few times. The gene calls are TRBV19 and TRBJ1-2, with 8 bases fitting TRBD1. V shed 0 bases and J 8 bases; nucleotides not matched to a gene: 5. From germline, CDR1 is LNHDA and CDR2 SQIVND (reference sequence). This CDR3 is built from 14 residues. The CDR3 bases are TGTGCCAGTAGTATAGAATCAGGGGGCGACGGCTACACCTTC. It specifies CASSIESGGDGYTF.

This chain joins TRBV9 and TRBJ2-5, with TRBD1 matching over 7 bases. Germline CDR1 reads SGDLS; CDR2 reads YYNGEE. Germline trimming cut 0 bases from V and 5 bases from J; bases unmatched to any gene: 7. This CDR3 is 15 amino acids long. CDR3 sequence reads: CASSVDRGGGETQYF. As DNA, the CDR3 is TGTGCCAGCAGCGTAGACAGGGGCGGTGGGGAGACCCAGTACTTC.

The rearrangement links TRBV12-3 or TRBV12-4 to TRBJ1-5, with unresolved D. The V and J ends lost 5 bases and 6 bases respectively, with 11 bases between them. CDR3 length: 13 amino acids. The CDR3 reads CASSGQVFQPQHF. CDR3 bases: TGTGCCAGCAGTGGCCAGGTTTTTCAGCCCCAGCATTTT.

This chain connects TRBV3-1 (or the pseudogene TRBV3-2) to TRBJ2-1; 7 bases align to TRBD2. Germline V CDR1 and CDR2: LGHDT, YNNKEL (reference sequence). Trimming at V came to 4 bases and at J to 7 bases, leaving 7 bases not matched to a gene. This CDR3 comprises 14 residues. As DNA, the CDR3 is TGTGCCAGCAGCCCCCCGGGACTACCTAATGAGCAGTTCTTC. Translation gives CASSPPGLPNEQFF.

The J gene is TRBJ2-2, the V gene TRBV5-1, with 12 bases aligning to TRBD1. The V gene's germline CDR1 is SGHRS and CDR2 YFSETQ. The CDR3 loop spans 15 amino acids. Unmatched junction bases numbered 4, after V lost 7 bases and J lost 3 bases. The DNA of the CDR3 is TGCGCCAGCTCCGGGACAGGGGGCGACACCGGGGAGCTGTTTTTT. This sequence encodes CASSGTGGDTGELFF.

This clone was observed at least ten times. The chain recombines TRBV5-4 with TRBJ1-1; TRBD1 agrees at 7 bases. Unmatched junction bases numbered 9, after V lost 4 bases and J lost 0 bases. The CDR3 is 16 amino acids. Looked up from germline, CDR1 is SGHNT and CDR2 is YYREEE (reference sequence). CDR3 in DNA: TGTGCCAGCAGCCCGGCCGGGACAGCCATGAACACTGAAGCTTTCTTT. Encoded protein: CASSPAGTAMNTEAFF.